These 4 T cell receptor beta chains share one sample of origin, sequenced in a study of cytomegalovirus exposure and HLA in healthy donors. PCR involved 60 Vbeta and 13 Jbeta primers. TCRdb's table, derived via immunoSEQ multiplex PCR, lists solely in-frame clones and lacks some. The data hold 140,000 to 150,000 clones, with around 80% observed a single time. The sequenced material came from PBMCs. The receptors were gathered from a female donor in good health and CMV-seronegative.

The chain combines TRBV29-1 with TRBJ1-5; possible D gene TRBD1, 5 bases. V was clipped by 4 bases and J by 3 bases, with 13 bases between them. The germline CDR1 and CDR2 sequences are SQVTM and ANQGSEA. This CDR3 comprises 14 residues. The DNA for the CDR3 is TGCAGCGTTGTGGAGGGGCAATCCAATCAGCCCCAGCATTTT. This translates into CSVVEGQSNQPQHF.

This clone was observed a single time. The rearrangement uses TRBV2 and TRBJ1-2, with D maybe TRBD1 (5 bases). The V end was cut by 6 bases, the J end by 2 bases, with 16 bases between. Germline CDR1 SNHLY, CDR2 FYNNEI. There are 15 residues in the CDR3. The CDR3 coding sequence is TGTGCCAGCAGACCCTCTCAGGGATCAAACTATGGCTACACCTTC. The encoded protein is CASRPSQGSNYGYTF.

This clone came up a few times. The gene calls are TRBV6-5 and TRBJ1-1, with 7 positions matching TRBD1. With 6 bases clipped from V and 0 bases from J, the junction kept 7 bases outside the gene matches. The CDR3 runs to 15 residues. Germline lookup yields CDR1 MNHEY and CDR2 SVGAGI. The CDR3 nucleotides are TGTGCCAGCAGCCGACCCGGGACAGTGAACACTGAAGCTTTCTTT. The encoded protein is CASSRPGTVNTEAFF.

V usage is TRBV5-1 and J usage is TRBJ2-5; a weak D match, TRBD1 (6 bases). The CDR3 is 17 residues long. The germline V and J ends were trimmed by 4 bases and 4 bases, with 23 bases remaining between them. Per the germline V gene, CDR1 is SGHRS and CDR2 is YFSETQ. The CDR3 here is CASSLNSGTRSTETQYF. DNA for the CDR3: TGCGCCAGCAGCCTGAACTCCGGGACAAGAAGTACAGAGACCCAGTACTTC.